This entry lists 29 T cell receptor beta chains sequenced from one sample in a study of T cells after yellow fever vaccination. TCRdb re-called the 5' RACE reads with MiXCR, one entry per CDR3 protein. This sample has around 500,000 distinct CDR3 sequences, with about a fifth found just once. Sequences were derived from PBMCs, sampled around 3 weeks after the first yellow fever vaccination. Receptors were obtained from a man younger than 30 who received the YFV17D yellow fever vaccine.

This clonotype was seen a few times. The chain is built from TRBV15 and TRBJ1-5; D is perhaps TRBD1 (6 bases). The CDR3 totals 15 residues. Looked up from germline, CDR1 is LNHNV and CDR2 is YYDKDF (reference sequence). The ends were cut back, 0 bases at V and 1 base at J, with 7 bases in the middle. The CDR3 spells CATSRDQGSNQPQHF. CDR3 sequence (DNA): TGTGCCACCAGCAGAGACCAGGGGAGCAATCAGCCCCAGCATTTT.

As DNA, the CDR3 is TGCGCCAGCAGCTTGGGTCTTCGGGACAGGGTTACAGATACGCAGTATTTT. Its protein product is CASSLGLRDRVTDTQYF. The chain joins TRBV5-1 to TRBJ2-3; the match to TRBD1 covers 9 bases. The CDR3 spans 17 residues. From germline, CDR1 is SGHRS and CDR2 YFSETQ. The V segment lost 0 bases and the J segment 3 bases; nucleotides outside the gene matches: 8.

V is TRBV20-1 and J is TRBJ2-5; TRBD2 matches at 10 bases. This CDR3 is built from 16 residues. V dropped 0 bases and J dropped 5; count of bases not matched to a gene: 9. Germline CDR1 and CDR2: DFQATT and SNEGSKA (reference sequence). DNA of the CDR3: TGCAGTGCTAGAGATCCCGAACTAGCGGGGCCTGAGACCCAGTACTTC. Protein sequence: CSARDPELAGPETQYF.

The chain carries TRBV3-1 and TRBJ2-5; weak D call: TRBD1 (5 bases). The V end was cut by 0 bases, the J end by 4 bases, with 9 bases between. Per germline, CDR1 LGHDT and CDR2 YNNKEL (reference sequence). CDR3 length: 14 residues. CDR3 sequence reads: CASSQDGAPETQYF. CDR3 in DNA: TGTGCCAGCAGCCAAGATGGGGCGCCAGAGACCCAGTACTTC.

This clonotype was recorded a few times. The chain couples TRBV7-2 to TRBJ2-3, with TRBD2 matching 8 bases. Per germline, CDR1 SGHTA and CDR2 FQGNSA. This CDR3 is 16 amino acids long. The junction had 4 bases not matched to a gene; V was cut back by 0 bases and J by 2 bases. The CDR3 loop is CASSLALAGITDTQYF. The CDR3 DNA is TGTGCCAGCAGCTTAGCGCTAGCGGGCATCACAGATACGCAGTATTTT.

This clonotype was observed many times. The rearrangement uses TRBV30 and TRBJ2-5; TRBD2 might be the D (6 bases). The germline V gene has CDR1 GTSNPN and CDR2 SVGIG (reference sequence). The length of the CDR3 is 14 residues. Trimming removed 0 bases from V and 4 bases from J, with 12 bases in between. In DNA, the CDR3 is TGTGCCTGGAGTGTGGGAGGAATTAGAGAGACCCAGTACTTC. The encoded protein is CAWSVGGIRETQYF.

The chain carries TRBV4-3 and TRBJ2-7; D gene unclear. Trimming stripped 0 bases from V and 2 bases from J, with 8 bases between. The CDR3 extends over 14 amino acids. Germline lookup yields CDR1 LGHNA and CDR2 YSLEER. The CDR3 coding sequence is TGCGCCAGCAGCCAAGATCCTCTGACCTACGAGCAGTACTTC. Its protein product is CASSQDPLTYEQYF.

The rearrangement links TRBV7-2 to TRBJ2-1, with TRBD2 matching 7 bases. V lost 0 bases and J lost 6; bases outside the gene matches: 2. CDR1 and CDR2 from the germline V gene are SGHTA and FQGNSA. This CDR3 spans 14 amino acids. The CDR3, as DNA: TGTGCCAGCAGCTTAGCGTGGGGGGGCAATGAGCAGTTCTTC. It specifies CASSLAWGGNEQFF.

The V call is TRBV7-9, the J call TRBJ1-6; 8 nucleotides agree with TRBD1. This CDR3 contains 15 residues. V was clipped by 6 bases and J by 7 bases; unmatched bases: 8. Germline V gene data show CDR1 as SEHNR and CDR2 as FQNEAQ (reference sequence). This CDR3 is CASSRWTGNNSPLHF. CDR3 nucleotide sequence: TGTGCCAGCAGTCGCTGGACAGGGAACAATTCACCCCTCCACTTT.

This clonotype occurred a few times. The CDR3 here is CASRDGGALYTQYF. The CDR3 DNA is TGTGCCAGTAGAGACGGGGGGGCCCTATATACGCAGTATTTT. The chain is built from TRBV19 and TRBJ2-3; 8 bases line up with TRBD2. V was clipped by 6 bases and J by 7 bases; unmatched bases: 9. This CDR3 has 14 residues. Germline V gene data show CDR1 as LNHDA and CDR2 as SQIVND (reference sequence).

The rearrangement links TRBV3-1 to TRBJ2-7; D not certain. The length of the CDR3 is 13 residues. V was clipped by 3 bases and J by 7 bases, with 13 bases between them. CDR1 LGHDT and CDR2 YNNKEL come from the germline V gene (reference sequence). In DNA, the CDR3 is TGTGCCAGCAGCCAGGCCCCTCTTGTGGAGCAGTACTTC. Translated, it gives CASSQAPLVEQYF.

This chain links TRBV4-3 with TRBJ2-4; TRBD2 is a possible D gene (6 bases). The CDR3 has 15 residues. Trimming took off 1 base at V and 4 bases at J, with 11 bases between the two ends. Germline CDR1 LGHNA, CDR2 YSLEER. CDR3 amino acids: CASSQGAGTKNIQYF. The CDR3 nucleotides read TGCGCCAGCAGCCAAGGGGCGGGAACAAAAAACATTCAGTACTTC.

This clonotype turned up a few times. The CDR3 loop reads CSANRPRLGYGYTF. In nucleotides, the CDR3 is TGCAGTGCTAACCGCCCCCGTTTGGGCTATGGCTACACCTTC. The genes are TRBV20-1 and TRBJ1-2, with unresolved D. Between the trimmed V and J ends, which lost 4 bases and 4 bases, there was a span of 16 bases. Germline CDR1 reads DFQATT; CDR2 reads SNEGSKA (reference sequence). This CDR3 is built from 14 residues.

DNA of the CDR3: TGTGCCAGCAGTTCCCGGCAGGGGGGCCCTTACAATGAGCAGTTCTTC. It codes for CASSSRQGGPYNEQFF. The J gene is TRBJ2-1, the V gene TRBV7-9; weak D call: TRBD1 (7 bases). The V gene lost 6 bases and the J gene lost 4 bases, with 19 bases spanning the gap. The V gene's germline CDR1 is SEHNR and CDR2 FQNEAQ (reference sequence). The CDR3 consists of 16 residues.

This clonotype appeared many times. The V call is TRBV29-1, the J call TRBJ1-1; a possible D gene is TRBD1 (6 bases). Per germline, CDR1 SQVTM and CDR2 ANQGSEA. V was pared by 5 bases and J by 5 bases, with 18 bases between. The CDR3 totals 14 residues. CDR3 DNA sequence: TGCAGCGTTATTTACAGGGCCATGGGGACTGAAGCTTTCTTT. It encodes CSVIYRAMGTEAFF.

This clonotype was detected many times. The V gene is TRBV29-1, the J gene TRBJ2-3, with 10 bases fitting TRBD1. There are 14 residues in the CDR3. V gave up 4 bases and J gave up 0 bases; unmatched junction bases: 1. Looked up from germline, CDR1 is SQVTM and CDR2 is ANQGSEA. As DNA, the CDR3 is TGCAGCGTTGGACAGGGGGCGAGCACAGATACGCAGTATTTT. This encodes CSVGQGASTDTQYF.

A few counts support this clonotype. The chain is built from TRBV21-1 and TRBJ2-3; TRBD2, the table's D call, lacks a check against the DNA. TRBV21-1 is marked as a pseudogene. This CDR3 spans 15 amino acids. The CDR3: CASSKGGLHTDTQYF. CDR3 coding DNA: TGTGCCAGCAGCAAAGGTGGACTCCACACAGATACGCAGTATTTT.

This clonotype was recorded a few times. The chain links TRBV28 to TRBJ2-7; D gene ambiguous. V was cut by 3 bases and J by 4 bases, with 13 bases left in between. This CDR3 is 14 amino acids long. CDR1 is MDHEN and CDR2 is SYDVKM in the germline V gene. The CDR3 spells CASSLVAGAYEQYV. DNA for the CDR3: TGTGCCAGCAGTTTGGTGGCAGGAGCTTACGAGCAGTACGTC.

This clonotype came up many times. J is TRBJ2-6 and V is TRBV7-8; unclear D gene. Germline values: CDR1 SGHVS, CDR2 FQNEAQ. Trimming took 5 bases from V and 1 from J, leaving 3 bases between them. The CDR3 runs 13 residues. In DNA, the CDR3 is TGTGCCAGCAGCCGGTCTGGGGCCAACGTCCTGACTTTC. Its translation is CASSRSGANVLTF. The variable domain in full, with the rest retrieved from reference TRBV7-8 and TRBJ2-6, is GAGVSQSPRYKVAKRGQDVALRCDPISGHVSLFWYQQALGQGPEFLTYFQNEAQLDKSGLPSDRFFAERPEGSVSTLKIQRTQQEDSAVYLCASSRSGANVLTFGAGSRLTVL.

The V and J genes are TRBV6-2 or TRBV6-3 and TRBJ2-7, with D possibly being TRBD1 (6 bases). Germline V CDR1 and CDR2: MNHEY, SVGEGT. V dropped 2 bases and J dropped 2 bases, with 16 bases sitting between them. CDR3 length: 16 amino acids. CDR3 sequence (DNA): TGTGCCAGCAGTTACCGGTCCTGGACAGATACCTACGAGCAGTACGTC. It specifies CASSYRSWTDTYEQYV.

The chain carries TRBV5-1 and TRBJ2-2, with a tentative D call TRBD1 (6 bases). The CDR3 is made up of 16 amino acids. Trimming took 4 bases from V and 6 from J, leaving 19 bases between them. CDR1 is SGHRS, CDR2 YFSETQ, per germline. The CDR3 loop is CASSGRGPLGAGELFF. The CDR3, as DNA: TGCGCCAGCAGCGGCAGGGGCCCCCTGGGCGCCGGGGAGCTGTTTTTT.

This clonotype was seen a few times. The V and J genes are TRBV4-1 and TRBJ1-6; D unresolved. V dropped 1 base and J dropped 7 bases, with 8 bases sitting between them. Germline V gene lookup returns CDR1 MGHRA and CDR2 YSYEKL. The length of the CDR3 is 14 residues. The CDR3 DNA follows: TGCGCCAGCAGCCAAGTTCCACTAAATTCACCCCTCCACTTT. Translating gives CASSQVPLNSPLHF.

This clonotype was counted a few times. This CDR3 reads CASSPRGTNTGELFF. CDR3 nucleotides: TGTGCCAGCAGCCCCCGGGGGACGAACACCGGGGAGCTGTTTTTT. This rearrangement joins TRBV9 to TRBJ2-2; possible D gene TRBD2, 6 bases. Trimming removed 4 bases at V and 0 bases at J, with 10 bases between. CDR1 and CDR2 from the germline V gene are SGDLS and YYNGEE. The CDR3 consists of 15 residues.

V and J are TRBV6-5 and TRBJ1-1; 8 bases align to TRBD1. Germline V gene sequence: CDR1 MNHEY, CDR2 SVGAGI. CDR3 length: 15 residues. V lost 6 bases, J lost 8 bases, and 14 bases stayed unmatched. The CDR3 loop is CASRINYRTGREAFF. For the CDR3, the DNA is TGTGCCAGCAGGATAAACTACAGGACAGGGCGGGAAGCTTTCTTT.

This clonotype was recorded a few times. This chain connects TRBV18 to TRBJ1-3; no clear D. In germline, CDR1 is KGHSH, CDR2 LQKENI. The CDR3 length is 16 residues. V was shortened by 1 base and J by 0 bases, with 10 bases between the two germline ends. CDR3 loop: CASSPLQFRSGNTIYF. The CDR3 coding sequence is TGTGCCAGCTCACCACTACAGTTCCGCTCTGGAAACACCATATATTTT.

This clonotype was picked up many times. The J gene is TRBJ2-3, the V gene TRBV10-3; D is undetermined. The ends were cut back, 4 bases at V and 3 bases at J, with 11 bases in the middle. Per germline, CDR1 ENHRY and CDR2 SYGVKD. The CDR3 spans 14 residues. DNA of the CDR3: TGTGCCATCAGTGCTTCATGGGAAACAGATACGCAGTATTTT. Translated, it gives CAISASWETDTQYF.

There are many counts of this clonotype. The chain combines TRBV4-3 with TRBJ2-5; TRBD2 aligns across 9 bases. Germline V gives CDR1 LGHNA, CDR2 YSLEER. The CDR3 spans 17 residues. V lost 3 bases to trimming and J lost 5 bases; unmatched junction nucleotides: 13. The CDR3 loop is CASSHYVKRGAVETQYF. As DNA, the CDR3 is TGCGCCAGCAGCCACTACGTCAAGCGGGGGGCGGTCGAGACCCAGTACTTC.

The rearrangement joins TRBV2 to TRBJ2-7; possible D gene TRBD1, 6 bases. The CDR3 is 15 amino acids. With 7 bases removed from V and 0 bases from J, the gap between germline ends came to 16 bases. Germline CDR1 and CDR2: SNHLY and FYNNEI. The CDR3 here is CASKGTRRGSYEQYF. CDR3 nucleotide sequence: TGTGCCAGCAAGGGGACAAGACGGGGCTCCTACGAGCAGTACTTC.

This clonotype was detected only a few times. V and J are TRBV9 and TRBJ2-5; D not resolved. CDR1 and CDR2 from the germline V gene are SGDLS and YYNGEE. CDR3 length: 13 amino acids. Trimming left V 0 bases short and J 4 bases short, with 7 bases between. As DNA, the CDR3 is TGTGCCAGCAGCGTAGATAGAGGAGAGACCCAGTACTTC. It translates to CASSVDRGETQYF.